The 6 T cell receptor beta chains reported below all come from one sample, sequenced in a study of blood T cell repertoires in COVID-19. This table comes from immunoSEQ multiplex PCR, and its TCRdb copy is limited to in-frame clones, with some not included. The sample has about 80,000 clones; roughly 85% are singletons. The sample was peripheral blood. The receptors here all came from a woman aged 70-85 years with acute or convalescent COVID-19.

This chain uses TRBV4-1 with TRBJ1-4; 7 nucleotides align to TRBD1. There are 18 residues in the CDR3. Trimming at V came to 0 bases and at J to 7 bases, leaving 14 bases not matched to a gene. The germline V gene has CDR1 MGHRA and CDR2 YSYEKL. The CDR3 nucleotides read TGCGCCAGCAGCCAAGACAGGGCTCGCGGCGGGGACAGTGAAAAACTGTTTTTT. As protein: CASSQDRARGGDSEKLFF.

V is TRBV9 and J is TRBJ2-5; TRBD2 matches 11 bases. With V trimmed by 1 base and J by 4 bases, 3 bases remained unmatched. There are 15 residues in the CDR3. CDR1 is SGDLS, CDR2 YYNGEE, per germline. The CDR3 bases are TGTGCCAGCAGCGTACTAGCGGGAGGTGCAGAGACCCAGTACTTC. Amino acids: CASSVLAGGAETQYF.

This chain uses TRBV5-5 with TRBJ2-2, with D possibly matching TRBD1 (7 bases). V dropped 2 bases and J dropped 4 bases, with 12 bases sitting between them. CDR1 is SGHKS and CDR2 is YYEKEE in the germline V gene (reference sequence). The CDR3 totals 15 residues. The CDR3, as DNA: TGTGCCAGCAGCTTCAGGGGGGTGGCCACCGGGGAGCTGTTTTTT. It is translated as CASSFRGVATGELFF.

A few counts support this clone. The chain has TRBV5-1 and TRBJ1-6; 8 bases map to TRBD1. Germline assignment: CDR1 SGHRS and CDR2 YFSETQ. This CDR3 contains 15 residues. V dropped 0 bases and J dropped 9; count of bases not matched to a gene: 5. Written as DNA, the CDR3 is TGCGCCAGCAGCTTGGGAGGACAGGGCCGTTCACCCCTCCACTTT. Encoded protein: CASSLGGQGRSPLHF.

The gene calls are TRBV5-5 and TRBJ1-2; no clear D gene. Looked up from germline, CDR1 is SGHKS and CDR2 is YYEKEE (reference sequence). V was pared by 0 bases and J by 7 bases, with 10 bases between. The CDR3 totals 13 residues. Here the CDR3 DNA reads TGTGCCAGCAGCTTGGGAGGCAGTCCTGGCTACACCTTC. Encoded protein: CASSLGGSPGYTF.

CDR3 bases: TGTGCCAGCAGCTTGATGGCCTCAGCAGATACGCAGTATTTT. Translating gives CASSLMASADTQYF. The rearrangement links TRBV11-3 to TRBJ2-3; no clear D. Trimming took off 3 bases at V and 4 bases at J, with 11 bases between the two ends. The CDR3 consists of 14 residues. The V gene's germline CDR1 is SGHNT and CDR2 YENEEA.